This entry features one T cell receptor beta chain sequence. The length of the CDR3 is 18 residues. The V gene's germline CDR1 is LNHNV and CDR2 YYDKDF (reference sequence). V lost 1 base and J lost 0, with 17 bases in between. The record originates from a study of blood T cell repertoires in COVID-19. TCRdb's table, derived via immunoSEQ multiplex PCR, lists solely in-frame clones and lacks some. The sample has 120,000 to 150,000 clones, over 80% seen once. This clonotype was obtained from a woman in her fifties or sixties who had been exposed to COVID-19. This sequence joins TRBV15 and TRBJ2-3; no reliable D call. The material sequenced was PBMCs or T cells enriched from blood (not recorded which). CDR3 sequence (DNA): TGTGCCACCAGCAGAGGCTTATTAGCCCATGCTAGCACAGATACGCAGTATTTT. It translates to CATSRGLLAHASTDTQYF.